One and the same sample provided the 12 T cell receptor beta chains below, sequenced in a study of blood T cells in healthy people across ages. Sample-barcoded 5' priming and a J-beta primer mix drove a second PCR of about 6 to 12 cycles. TCRdb reprocessed the 5' RACE reads with MiXCR, giving one entry per CDR3 protein. The profile covers roughly 730,000 distinct CDR3 sequences, with more than 50% appearing a single time and around 25% taken by the ten largest. Sample: blood. These receptors were obtained from a man between 35 and 55 years old in good health.

There are a few counts of this clonotype. The chain employs TRBV5-1 and TRBJ2-1, with 12 positions matching TRBD2. The V segment lost 0 bases and the J segment 9 bases; nucleotides outside the gene matches: 4. The CDR3 extends over 15 amino acids. CDR1 and CDR2 (germline): SGHRS, YFSETQ. The CDR3 DNA is TGCGCCAGCAGCTTGGTGGCTAGCGGGGGGGCTGAGCAGTTCTTC. Its protein product is CASSLVASGGAEQFF.

CDR3 nucleotide sequence: TGCAGCGCAAGTGACAGGGTCCCCGGGGCCAACGTCCTGACTTTC. It encodes CSASDRVPGANVLTF. The rearrangement links TRBV29-1 to TRBJ2-6; 7 bases are a match to TRBD1. Germline trimming cut 7 bases from V and 4 bases from J; bases unmatched to any gene: 10. CDR1 is SQVTM, CDR2 ANQGSEA, per germline. This CDR3 spans 15 amino acids.

The chain combines TRBV6-2 or TRBV6-3 with TRBJ1-2; TRBD1 might be the D (5 bases). Germline lookup yields CDR1 MNHEY and CDR2 SVGEGT. The CDR3 sequence is 13 residues long. With 7 bases removed from V and 2 bases from J, the gap between germline ends came to 11 bases. The DNA of the CDR3 is TGTGCCAGCATAAAGGGACCCAACTATGGCTACACCTTC. This translates into CASIKGPNYGYTF.

The chain is built from TRBV12-3 or TRBV12-4 and TRBJ2-2; 8 bases align to TRBD1. V lost 6 bases and J lost 8; bases outside the gene matches: 14. CDR3 length equals 16 residues. The CDR3 DNA reads TGTGCCAGCAGCCATCCACGGGGACAGGCCCCTGGGGAGCTGTTTTTT. Translated, it gives CASSHPRGQAPGELFF.

The chain combines TRBV5-1 with TRBJ2-1, with TRBD2 matching over 11 bases. Germline V gene sequence: CDR1 SGHRS, CDR2 YFSETQ. J lost 0 bases, V lost 0 bases, and 5 bases had no gene match. The CDR3 covers 18 residues. In nucleotides, the CDR3 is TGCGCCAGCAGCTTGGAACTAGCGGGGGCCGTCTCCTACAATGAGCAGTTCTTC. The encoded protein is CASSLELAGAVSYNEQFF.

The CDR3 DNA is TGCAGTGCTTACAAGGGGCCCTACGAGCAGTACTTC. Its protein is CSAYKGPYEQYF. This chain uses TRBV20-1 with TRBJ2-7; D is perhaps TRBD1 (5 bases). This CDR3 spans 12 amino acids. CDR1 is DFQATT and CDR2 is SNEGSKA in the germline V gene (reference sequence). Trimming shortened V by 5 bases and J by 2 bases, and 10 bases separated the two germline ends.

This clonotype was found a few times. The gene calls are TRBV24-1 and TRBJ2-7; 8 nucleotides align to TRBD1. Germline CDR1 reads KGHDR; CDR2 reads SFDVKD. The junction had 7 bases not matched to a gene; V was cut back by 10 bases and J by 6 bases. The CDR3 spans 12 residues. CDR3 sequence reads: CATESGQGEQYF. The CDR3, as DNA: TGTGCCACGGAATCCGGACAGGGCGAGCAGTACTTC.

The chain employs TRBV11-2 and TRBJ2-7; D possibly matches TRBD1 or TRBD2 (5 bases each). Trimming shortened V by 1 base and J by 12 bases, and 16 bases separated the two germline ends. CDR3 length equals 13 residues. The germline V gene has CDR1 SGHAT and CDR2 FQNNGV. The CDR3 nucleotides are TGTGCCAGCAGCTTAGTTGAGGGGAGAAAGGGGTACTTC. Translation: CASSLVEGRKGYF.

The gene calls are TRBV7-9 and TRBJ2-3, with D tentatively TRBD1 (6 bases). CDR1 and CDR2 from the germline V gene are SEHNR and FQNEAQ (reference sequence). CDR3 length equals 18 residues. Trimming left V 5 bases short and J 1 base short, with 22 bases between. This CDR3 reads CASSPGAGTPDRTDTQYF. DNA for the CDR3: TGTGCCAGCAGCCCAGGGGCCGGGACACCCGATCGCACAGATACGCAGTATTTT.

The rearrangement uses TRBV3-1 and TRBJ2-6; 7 bases map to TRBD2. Per the germline V gene, CDR1 is LGHDT and CDR2 is YNNKEL (reference sequence). The CDR3 loop spans 17 amino acids. V shed 3 bases, J shed 0 bases, and the junction held 5 bases outside the gene matches. The DNA for the CDR3 is TGTGCCAGCAGCCATGGTGGGGGGGACTCTGGGGCCAACGTCCTGACTTTC. As protein: CASSHGGGDSGANVLTF. Based on the CDR3 plus reference TRBV3-1 and TRBJ2-6, the full variable domain is DTAVSQTPKYLVTQMGNDKSIKCEQNLGHDTMYWYKQDSKKFLKIMFSYNNKELIINETVPNRFSPKSPDKAHLNLHINSLELGDSAVYFCASSHGGGDSGANVLTFGAGSRLTVL.

The V call is TRBV5-1, the J call TRBJ2-5; 7 bases match TRBD1. The germline V gene encodes CDR1 SGHRS and CDR2 YFSETQ. The CDR3 has 14 amino acids. Trimming at V came to 0 bases and at J to 11 bases, leaving 10 bases not matched to a gene. This CDR3 is CASSLAQGFDEQYF. The CDR3 nucleotides are TGCGCCAGCAGCTTGGCACAGGGGTTCGATGAGCAGTACTTC. Variable domain in full (rest from reference TRBV5-1 and TRBJ2-5): KAGVTQTPRYLIKTRGQQVTLSCSPISGHRSVSWYQQTPGQGLQFLFEYFSETQRNKGNFPGRFSGRQFSNSRSEMNVSTLELGDSALYLCASSLAQGFDEQYFGPGTRLLVL.

The chain has TRBV6-5 and TRBJ2-5; either TRBD1 or TRBD2 may fit D (7 bases each). CDR1 and CDR2 (germline): MNHEY, SVGAGI. Trimming shortened V by 5 bases and J by 4 bases, and 20 bases separated the two germline ends. The CDR3 spans 16 residues. The CDR3 DNA reads TGTGCCAGCAGTCCAATACGGACAGGCGGGGGAGAGACCCAGTACTTC. Its protein is CASSPIRTGGGETQYF.